These 19 T cell receptor beta chains were sequenced from one sample in a study of blood T cell repertoires in COVID-19. Some clones are missing from TCRdb's copy, which holds only in-frame ones; the method was immunoSEQ multiplex PCR. The sample yields roughly 54,000 clones, about 82% seen once. Sequencing was done on a sample of peripheral blood. The source of these receptors is a woman between 55 and 75 years old with acute or convalescent COVID-19.

In this sample, this clone turned up a few times. In DNA, the CDR3 is TGTGCCAGCAGCAAAGAAGACAACCTGAGACCACTAGCAACTAATGAAAAACTGTTTTTT. It codes for CASSKEDNLRPLATNEKLFF. The chain carries TRBV21-1 and TRBJ1-4. TRBV21-1 is reported as a pseudogene. The CDR3 runs 20 residues.

CDR3 nucleotides: TGTGCCAGCAGCCTTAGCGGGGGGTTAATCAATGAGCAGTTCTTC. This sequence encodes CASSLSGGLINEQFF. The chain combines TRBV7-2 with TRBJ2-1; TRBD2 agrees at 10 bases. After removal of 5 bases from V and 6 bases from J, the junction contained 7 bases not matched to a gene. This CDR3 spans 15 amino acids. Per germline, CDR1 SGHTA and CDR2 FQGNSA.

This chain connects TRBV6-6 to TRBJ1-4; 10 nucleotides agree with TRBD1. The ends lost 0 bases at V and 12 bases at J; junction bases unmatched: 7. This CDR3 is 15 amino acids long. The germline V gene has CDR1 MNHNY and CDR2 SVGAGI (reference sequence). DNA of the CDR3: TGTGCCAGCAGTTACTCGGGGACAGGGGCAGGGGAACTGTTTTTT. This gives the protein CASSYSGTGAGELFF.

V and J are TRBV6-5 and TRBJ1-1; TRBD1 is a possible D gene (6 bases). The CDR3 spans 15 residues. Germline-derived CDR1 and CDR2 are MNHEY and SVGAGI. V shed 6 bases and J shed 6 bases, with 20 bases lying between them. CDR3 nucleotide sequence: TGTGCCAGCAGGGAGGACAGTAACGGTGTGGCTGAAGCTTTCTTT. It codes for CASREDSNGVAEAFF.

This clone was seen a single time. V usage is TRBV30 and J usage is TRBJ1-5; no firm D call. This CDR3 has 13 residues. Germline V gene data show CDR1 as GTSNPN and CDR2 as SVGIG (reference sequence). Trimming took off 0 bases at V and 5 bases at J, with 8 bases between the two ends. The CDR3 nucleotides read TGTGCCTGGAGTGTAAAATCAGATCAGCCCCAGCATTTT. This translates into CAWSVKSDQPQHF.

This sequence joins TRBV28 and TRBJ2-7; 9 nucleotides agree with TRBD1. Germline CDR1 MDHEN, CDR2 SYDVKM. This CDR3 contains 14 residues. V trimming: 1 base; J trimming: 7 bases; junction bases outside the gene matches: 5. The DNA for the CDR3 is TGTGCCAGCAGTTTATTGGGACAGGGTTTTGAGCAGTACTTC. It encodes CASSLLGQGFEQYF.

The gene calls are TRBV12-3 or TRBV12-4 and TRBJ1-1; D gene ambiguous. Trimming shortened V by 7 bases and J by 1 base, and 10 bases separated the two germline ends. The CDR3 is 13 amino acids. The CDR3 sequence is CASTLRGNTEAFF. CDR3 sequence (DNA): TGTGCCAGCACCTTACGAGGGAACACTGAAGCTTTCTTT.

V is TRBV19 and J is TRBJ2-3; D is perhaps TRBD2 (5 bases). The germline V and J ends were trimmed by 7 bases and 5 bases, with 10 bases remaining between them. Per the germline V gene, CDR1 is LNHDA and CDR2 is SQIVND (reference sequence). The CDR3 covers 12 residues. DNA for the CDR3: TGTGCCAGTACCGCCGCGGGAGATACGCAGTATTTT. Encoded protein: CASTAAGDTQYF.

This chain links TRBV7-8 with TRBJ1-3; no clear D. CDR3 length equals 18 residues. Germline CDR1 SGHVS, CDR2 FQNEAQ. V lost 0 bases and J 0 bases, leaving 15 bases between the germline ends. CDR3 nucleotides: TGTGCCAGCAGCTTAGCGGGCAGCGGAATCGGCTCTGGAAACACCATATATTTT. Translated: CASSLAGSGIGSGNTIYF.

Only one count was recorded for this clone. This rearrangement joins TRBV4-2 to TRBJ1-4; D might be TRBD1 (6 bases). There are 14 residues in the CDR3. Per the germline V gene, CDR1 is LGHNA and CDR2 is YNFKEQ. V shed 2 bases and J shed 6 bases, with 10 bases lying between them. The CDR3 here is CASSQRTADEKLFF. CDR3 bases: TGTGCCAGCAGCCAAAGGACAGCGGATGAAAAACTGTTTTTT.

The chain is built from TRBV30 and TRBJ1-1, with D possibly matching TRBD1 (6 bases). The germline V and J ends were trimmed by 8 bases and 2 bases, with 18 bases remaining between them. Germline V gives CDR1 GTSNPN, CDR2 SVGIG (reference sequence). The CDR3 has 14 residues. The CDR3 nucleotides read TGTGCCCTCTACCACTTACAGGGAAACACTGAAGCTTTCTTT. Translation: CALYHLQGNTEAFF.

The rearrangement links TRBV10-3 to TRBJ1-6; TRBD1 agrees at 8 bases. The CDR3 extends over 14 amino acids. The ends lost 4 bases at V and 5 bases at J; junction bases unmatched: 1. The germline V gene has CDR1 ENHRY and CDR2 SYGVKD. The CDR3 DNA follows: TGTGCCATCAGTGCGACAGGGGATAATTCACCCCTCCACTTT. This translates into CAISATGDNSPLHF.

The J gene is TRBJ1-5, the V gene TRBV7-2; 8 bases are a match to TRBD1. V lost 6 bases, J lost 5 bases, and 6 bases stayed unmatched. Per germline, CDR1 SGHTA and CDR2 FQGNSA. CDR3 size: 14 residues. The CDR3 DNA reads as TGTGCCAGCAGGGCCGGGACAGGATATCAGCCCCAGCATTTT. Its protein is CASRAGTGYQPQHF.

This chain links TRBV6-1 with TRBJ1-4; no firm D call. V lost 8 bases to trimming and J lost 8 bases, with 15 bases between them. The CDR3 spans 13 residues. Germline assignment: CDR1 MNHNS and CDR2 SASEGT. CDR3 bases: TGTGCCAGCTATCGAAGCTACGGGGAAAAACTGTTTTTT. Amino acids: CASYRSYGEKLFF.

The chain recombines TRBV7-2 with TRBJ2-1, with D possibly TRBD2 on 6 matching bases. Germline V gene sequence: CDR1 SGHTA, CDR2 FQGNSA. V lost 2 bases and J lost 9, with 17 bases in between. This CDR3 region has 15 residues. The CDR3 DNA is TGTGCCAGCAGCTTATCCCTCGGGAGTCAGGGTGAGCAGTTCTTC. Protein: CASSLSLGSQGEQFF. Full variable domain (outside the CDR3, taken from reference TRBV7-2 and TRBJ2-1): GAGVSQSPSNKVTEKGKDVELRCDPISGHTALYWYRQSLGQGLEFLIYFQGNSAPDKSGLPSDRFSAERTGGSVSTLTIQRTQQEDSAVYLCASSLSLGSQGEQFFGPGTRLTVL.

The chain carries TRBV29-1 and TRBJ2-5; 7 positions match TRBD1. Germline CDR1 is SQVTM and CDR2 is ANQGSEA. The V gene end was trimmed by 6 bases and the J gene end by 5 bases; junction bases not matched to a gene: 12. The CDR3 length is 14 residues. Written as DNA, the CDR3 is TGCAGCGTGAAGGTGACAGGGCGATGGGAGACCCAGTACTTC. This encodes CSVKVTGRWETQYF.

This clone was counted once. The chain has TRBV5-8 and TRBJ1-5, with 12 bases lining up with TRBD1. Germline V gene lookup returns CDR1 SGHTS and CDR2 YDEGEE. V dropped 2 bases and J dropped 10; count of bases not matched to a gene: 13. The CDR3 consists of 17 residues. The CDR3 sequence: CASSLTSGTGGKFPQHF. In DNA form, the CDR3 reads TGTGCCAGCAGCTTAACTTCCGGGACAGGGGGCAAGTTTCCCCAGCATTTT.

The rearrangement joins TRBV15 to TRBJ1-2; D is ambiguous. The CDR3 consists of 16 residues. From germline, CDR1 is LNHNV and CDR2 YYDKDF (reference sequence). Trimming pared 2 bases from V and 2 bases from J, leaving 15 bases between. The CDR3 protein is CATSRSGRGPNYGYTF. In DNA, the CDR3 is TGTGCCACCAGCAGATCCGGGAGAGGTCCCAACTATGGCTACACCTTC.

The V gene is TRBV9, the J gene TRBJ2-7; D possibly corresponds to TRBD2 (5 bases). With 5 bases removed from V and 0 bases from J, the gap between germline ends came to 12 bases. Germline CDR1 SGDLS, CDR2 YYNGEE. CDR3 length: 14 amino acids. The CDR3 nucleotides are TGTGCCAGCAGTGCCGGGGTAAGCTCCTACGAGCAGTACTTC. Amino acid sequence: CASSAGVSSYEQYF.